The sequence of this TCR beta chain was determined in a study of patients and donors after allogeneic stem cell transplantation. In this sample, this clonotype turned up a few times. MiXCR was run by TCRdb on the RT-PCR reads, yielding one entry per CDR3 protein. The sample records 80,000 to 90,000 distinct CDR3 sequences, roughly 52% being singletons. V dropped 0 bases and J dropped 4 bases, with 16 bases sitting between them. From germline, CDR1 is LGHNA and CDR2 YSLEER. The CDR3 runs 17 residues. The sample taken for sequencing was blood, either unsorted or a sorted T cell fraction (not recorded which). The chain combines TRBV4-3 with TRBJ1-3; TRBD1 is a possible D gene (5 bases). The clonotype originates from a human donor who was either an allogeneic HSCT recipient or a stem cell or donor lymphocyte infusion donor (not recorded which). It is not recorded whose cells these are; they may come from a transplant donor. DNA for the CDR3: TGCGCCAGCAGCCAAGAGGTCAGCGGGGGATCGGGAAACACCATATATTTT. Translation gives CASSQEVSGGSGNTIYF.